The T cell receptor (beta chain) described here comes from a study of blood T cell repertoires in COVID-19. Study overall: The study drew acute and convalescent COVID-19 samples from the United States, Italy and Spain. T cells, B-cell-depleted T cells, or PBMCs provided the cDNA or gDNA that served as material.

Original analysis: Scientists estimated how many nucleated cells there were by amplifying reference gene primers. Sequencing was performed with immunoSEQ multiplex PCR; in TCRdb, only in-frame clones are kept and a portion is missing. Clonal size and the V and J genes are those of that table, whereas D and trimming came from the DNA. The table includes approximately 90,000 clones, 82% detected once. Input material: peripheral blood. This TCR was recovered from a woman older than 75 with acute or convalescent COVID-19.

The CDR3 loop reads CATGAGGTQPQHF. CDR3 coding DNA: TGTGCCACCGGGGCAGGCGGAACGCAGCCCCAGCATTTT. The gene calls are TRBV24-1 and TRBJ1-5, with D tentatively TRBD1 (5 bases). CDR3 length: 13 amino acids. Germline values: CDR1 KGHDR, CDR2 SFDVKD. V was pared by 9 bases and J by 7 bases, with 15 bases between.